This T cell receptor (beta chain) comes out of a study of shared clonotypes between healthy human individuals. Original methodology: Filtering differed for immunoSEQ, which gave only junction sequences without quality scores. Profiled with immunoSEQ multiplex PCR; TCRdb holds only in-frame clones, not every one. D and trimming come from the DNA, and the V and J calls and clone size come from that table. This table holds a few million clones, 90% to 96% found once. This CDR3 comprises 15 residues. The germline CDR1 and CDR2 sequences are SSHAT and FNYEAQ (reference sequence). This clone was picked up a small number of times. At one end the junction does not follow the germline gene, possibly because of a read error.

Sample: naive CD4+ T cells sorted from blood. The subset denotes: CD45RA+ positively selected. The J gene is TRBJ2-2, the V gene TRBV7-7; unclear D gene. This sequence originates from a young man in good health. The CDR3 coding sequence is TGTGCTAGCAGCCCACAAGGTCTCCAGGCCGGGGAGCTGTTTTTT. It specifies CASSPQGLQAGELFF.